This is a list of T cell receptor beta chains from one sample in a study of T cell responses to AZD1222 COVID-19 vaccine. Data came from immunoSEQ multiplex PCR; TCRdb stores just in-frame clones and leaves some out. The sample contains about 95,000 clones, approximately 88% of which appear only once. Here the sequenced sample was peripheral blood, taken on day 0 of AZD1222 vaccination. Receptors were obtained from an adult in good health. Each CDR3 is given with its conserved first and last residue. D genes are given only for firm matches. Clone sizes are given selectively: once, few, many, or a class where the clone is expanded.

cdr3_aa cdr3_nt j_call clone_size v_call d_call
CASSLGQANTEAFF TGTGCCAGCAGCTTAGGACAGGCTAACACTGAAGCTTTCTTT TRBJ1-1 . TRBV7-9 .
CASSSQWAGAGRYTF TGTGCCAGCTCCTCTCAATGGGCGGGGGCTGGCCGCTACACCTTC TRBJ1-2 . TRBV5-5 .
CASSQVFSEARGTEAFF TGCGCCAGCAGCCAAGTTTTCTCGGAGGCACGAGGGACTGAAGCTTTCTTT TRBJ1-1 . TRBV4-3 .
CASRDSANYGYTF TGTGCCAGCAGAGACTCAGCGAACTATGGCTACACCTTC TRBJ1-2 . TRBV27 .
CATSRDQGNTQYF TGTGCCACCAGCAGAGATCAGGGAAATACGCAGTATTTT TRBJ2-3 . TRBV15 .
CSVRTGGNYGYTF TGCAGCGTACGGACAGGGGGGAACTATGGCTACACCTTC TRBJ1-2 . TRBV29-1 TRBD1
CASSLFPGVGTNEKLFF TGTGCCAGCAGCTTATTCCCCGGGGTTGGTACTAATGAAAAACTGTTTTTT TRBJ1-4 . TRBV7-6 .
CASSQDPGGSPYEQYF TGTGCCAGCAGCCAAGATCCCGGGGGATCCCCCTACGAGCAGTACTTC TRBJ2-7 few TRBV3-1/TRBV3-2 .
CASSFARGVVEQFF TGTGCCAGCAGCTTCGCCCGCGGGGTGGTTGAGCAGTTCTTC TRBJ2-1 . TRBV11-2 .
CASSFYQGGIYTF TGTGCCAGCAGTTTCTATCAGGGGGGGATCTACACCTTC TRBJ1-2 . TRBV27 TRBD1
CASVTGLSYEQYF TGTGCCAGTGTGACGGGGCTCTCCTACGAGCAGTACTTC TRBJ2-7 . TRBV2 .
CASSYSPTAGPIF TGTGCCAGCAGTTACTCTCCGACGGCAGGGCCCATCTTT TRBJ1-1 . TRBV6-5 .
CASSLYRGLTEAFF TGTGCCAGCAGCTTATACAGGGGGCTCACTGAAGCTTTCTTT TRBJ1-1 . TRBV7-2 TRBD1
CASSSTGNTEAFF TGTGCCAGCAGCTCTACAGGTAACACTGAAGCTTTCTTT TRBJ1-1 . TRBV7-9 .
CASSLTLAGPGELFF TGTGCCAGCAGCTTGACTTTGGCAGGGCCCGGGGAGCTGTTTTTT TRBJ2-2 . TRBV7-3 .
CSVEEYWGTEAFF TGCAGCGTTGAAGAGTACTGGGGTACTGAAGCTTTCTTT TRBJ1-1 once TRBV29-1 .
CASRENRAGWTGELFF TGTGCCAGCAGAGAAAACAGGGCTGGATGGACCGGGGAGCTGTTTTTT TRBJ2-2 . TRBV14 .
CASQTLADGYMNTEAFF TGTGCCAGCCAAACTTTGGCAGACGGATACATGAACACTGAAGCTTTCTTT TRBJ1-1 . TRBV5-5 .
CASSMGQLYGYTF TGTGCCAGTAGTATGGGACAGCTCTATGGCTACACCTTC TRBJ1-2 . TRBV19 TRBD1
CASRLGGTGSYEQYF TGTGCCAGCAGACTGGGAGGGACAGGCTCCTACGAGCAGTACTTC TRBJ2-7 . TRBV6-5 .
CASSLAGEGAIFYEQYF TGCGCCAGCAGCTTGGCCGGGGAAGGGGCTATCTTCTACGAGCAGTACTTC TRBJ2-7 . TRBV5-1 .
CASSVQQNTEAFF TGTGCCAGCAGCGTACAGCAGAACACTGAAGCTTTCTTT TRBJ1-1 . TRBV7-3 .
CASKGGGANKNEQFF TGTGCCAGTAAAGGCGGGGGGGCAAATAAGAATGAGCAGTTCTTC TRBJ2-1 . TRBV7-2 TRBD2
CASSLGGFFSPDTQYF TGTGCCAGCAGCCTAGGGGGGTTCTTTTCTCCAGATACGCAGTATTTT TRBJ2-3 . TRBV7-6 .
CASSYSYGTADYEQYF TGTGCCAGCAGTTACTCGTACGGGACGGCTGACTACGAGCAGTACTTC TRBJ2-7 . TRBV6-5 .
CASSIRASLFNEQFF TGTGCCAGTAGTATAAGGGCCAGTTTGTTCAATGAGCAGTTCTTC TRBJ2-1 . TRBV19 .
CASSAPRYGYTF TGTGCCAGCAGTGCTCCCCGTTATGGCTACACCTTC TRBJ1-2 . TRBV2 .
CASSFSAQETQYF TGTGCCAGCAGCTTTAGCGCGCAAGAGACCCAGTACTTC TRBJ2-5 . TRBV7-9 .
CASSSGSIDREQFF TGTGCCAGCAGTTCCGGGAGCATCGATCGGGAGCAGTTCTTC TRBJ2-1 . TRBV7-2 .
CASSLYGDYTDTQYF TGTGCCAGCTCCCTTTACGGGGACTACACAGATACGCAGTATTTT TRBJ2-3 . TRBV18 TRBD2
CATSRDRVETQYF TGTGCCACCAGCAGAGATCGAGTCGAGACCCAGTACTTC TRBJ2-5 . TRBV15 .
CASSWGSADSYEQYF TGCGCCAGCAGCTGGGGATCAGCGGACTCCTACGAGCAGTACTTC TRBJ2-7 once TRBV5-1 .
CASSLTDRENNEQFF TGCGCCAGCAGCTTAACCGACAGGGAAAACAATGAGCAGTTCTTC TRBJ2-1 . TRBV5-1 TRBD1